The subject of this entry is one TCR beta chain. The V segment lost 6 bases and the J segment 2 bases; nucleotides outside the gene matches: 4. Looked up from germline, CDR1 is SNHLY and CDR2 is FYNNEI. This CDR3 has 14 amino acids. As judged by recently defined diagnostic criteria, patients with Susac syndrome had definite or probable disease. Bulk CD8+ and CD4+ cells came from magnetic negative isolation; CD8+ TEMRA by FACS. The data stem from a study of CD8 T cells in Susac syndrome. Background on the study: At the time their blood was drawn, patients with Susac syndrome were either therapy-naive, on corticosteroids (with some of them also receiving intravenous immunoglobulin), or on intravenous immunoglobulin alone.

RNA totalling roughly 0.45 to 1 ug underwent reverse transcription with random hexamers. In TCRdb, the immunoSEQ multiplex PCR reads were re-called with MiXCR into one record per CDR3 protein. The sample holds roughly 200,000 distinct CDR3 sequences; 85% to 95% are singletons and the top ten take roughly 0.12%. The gene calls are TRBV2 and TRBJ2-7, with 10 bases that match TRBD1. Material for sequencing was CD4+ T cells from PBMCs. This clonotype originated in a human donor with Susac syndrome. CDR3 residues: CASRRGTGAYEQYF. The CDR3 bases are TGTGCCAGCAGGAGAGGGACAGGGGCCTACGAGCAGTACTTC.